This T cell receptor beta chain emerged from a study of tumor-infiltrating lymphocytes in oesophageal squamous cell carcinoma. Germline V gives CDR1 SGHTA, CDR2 FQGTGA. The CDR3 has 18 amino acids. TCRdb reprocessed the PCR reads via MiXCR and lists one record per CDR3 protein. The sample contains 8,500 to 14,000 distinct CDR3 sequences, roughly 53% of which appear only once. The rearrangement links TRBV7-3 to TRBJ2-1; TRBD2 matches at 11 bases. The DNA end favors TRBJ2-5, so the J call may be wrong. What was sequenced was esophageal tumor tissue. The clonotype was recovered from a male donor with esophageal squamous cell carcinoma. CDR3 coding DNA: TGTGCCAGCAGCTTAAAGTTTCTAGCGGGAGGTAGGGTAGAGACCCAGTACTTC. This codes for CASSLKFLAGGRVETQYF.